This entry lists 30 T cell receptor beta chains sequenced from one sample in a study of cytomegalovirus exposure and HLA in healthy donors. In the PCR, 60 Vbeta and 13 Jbeta primers were used. Profiling relied on immunoSEQ multiplex PCR, and the TCRdb table lists in-frame clones only, not all of them. The sample shows 75,000 to 95,000 clones, over 65% of them seen only once. Input material: PBMCs. These TCRs come from a man under 40 in good health and CMV-seronegative.

The gene calls are TRBV20-1 and TRBJ1-2; TRBD1 matches 8 bases. V trimming: 4 bases; J trimming: 14 bases; junction bases outside the gene matches: 9. This CDR3 is built from 11 residues. Germline CDR1 DFQATT, CDR2 SNEGSKA (reference sequence). CDR3 loop: CSATKGQGGTF. CDR3 nucleotides: TGCAGTGCTACGAAAGGACAGGGAGGGACCTTC.

V is TRBV18 and J is TRBJ2-1; D is uncertain. The CDR3 contains 14 residues. The germline V gene encodes CDR1 KGHSH and CDR2 LQKENI. Trimming removed 3 bases from V and 1 base from J, with 7 bases in between. The CDR3 is CASSPGQSYNEQFF. For the CDR3, the DNA is TGTGCCAGCTCACCTGGGCAGTCCTACAATGAGCAGTTCTTC.

The V gene is TRBV7-9, the J gene TRBJ2-3, with a tentative D call TRBD2 (6 bases). V was pared by 1 base and J by 2 bases, with 19 bases between. Germline loops: CDR1 SEHNR, CDR2 FQNEAQ (reference sequence). This CDR3 is 18 amino acids long. The CDR3 spells CASSLDYVGGESTDTQYF. CDR3 DNA sequence: TGTGCCAGCAGCTTAGATTATGTTGGCGGGGAGTCCACAGATACGCAGTATTTT.

V gene TRBV7-9 combines with J gene TRBJ2-3; TRBD2 matches 11 bases. The V gene's germline CDR1 is SEHNR and CDR2 FQNEAQ (reference sequence). The CDR3 runs to 15 residues. Trimming took 5 bases from V and 5 from J; bases not matched to a gene: 6. The CDR3 spells CASSRLAGLGDTQYF. CDR3 DNA sequence: TGTGCCAGCAGCCGACTAGCGGGATTGGGAGATACGCAGTATTTT.

This clone was counted a few times. The chain links TRBV11-3 to TRBJ2-2, with 8 positions matching TRBD1. Germline V gene sequence: CDR1 SGHNT, CDR2 YENEEA. V trimming: 2 bases; J trimming: 2 bases; junction bases outside the gene matches: 10. This CDR3 region has 18 residues. The CDR3 nucleotides read TGTGCCAGCAGCTTATCCCCAGGGGGCCAGGTTAACACCGGGGAGCTGTTTTTT. As protein: CASSLSPGGQVNTGELFF.

The V and J genes are TRBV18 and TRBJ2-1; a possible D gene is TRBD2 (5 bases). V lost 6 bases and J 7 bases, leaving 13 bases between the germline ends. CDR1 KGHSH and CDR2 LQKENI come from the germline V gene. The CDR3 covers 13 residues. CDR3 in amino acids: CASSSTRGNEQFF. CDR3 nucleotides: TGTGCCAGCTCTTCAACTCGGGGTAATGAGCAGTTCTTC.

V gene TRBV7-2 combines with J gene TRBJ2-1, with TRBD1 matching 8 bases. V shed 5 bases, J shed 1 base, and the junction held 4 bases outside the gene matches. CDR3 length: 15 residues. CDR1 and CDR2 from the germline V gene are SGHTA and FQGNSA. The CDR3 nucleotides are TGTGCCAGCAGCCTGGACAGGGCGTCCTACAATGAGCAGTTCTTC. Encoded protein: CASSLDRASYNEQFF.

The rearrangement links TRBV11-2 to TRBJ2-2; 9 bases map to TRBD2. The CDR3 sequence is 15 residues long. J lost 5 bases, V lost 5 bases, and 6 bases had no gene match. Germline CDR1 reads SGHAT; CDR2 reads FQNNGV. In nucleotides, the CDR3 is TGTGCCAGCAGCCTTAGCGGGGGAAATACCGGGGAGCTGTTTTTT. Protein product: CASSLSGGNTGELFF.

The V gene is TRBV4-1, the J gene TRBJ2-1, with 9 bases lining up with TRBD1. V shed 1 base, J shed 2 bases, and the junction held 9 bases outside the gene matches. CDR3 length: 18 amino acids. Germline V lookup: CDR1 MGHRA, CDR2 YSYEKL. For the CDR3, the DNA is TGCGCCAGCAGCCAAGCCCCGACAGGGGGTAAGGCCTACAATGAGCAGTTCTTC. Its protein product is CASSQAPTGGKAYNEQFF.

This clone was picked up a small number of times. The chain is built from TRBV4-1 and TRBJ2-5, with D tentatively TRBD2 (6 bases). Germline V gene lookup returns CDR1 MGHRA and CDR2 YSYEKL. The CDR3 runs 16 residues. Between the trimmed V and J ends, which lost 0 bases and 5 bases, there was a span of 16 bases. The CDR3 DNA reads TGCGCCAGCAGCCAAGAGTCAACGGGAGAGTGGGAGACCCAGTACTTC. This translates into CASSQESTGEWETQYF.

This clone was seen only a few times. V usage is TRBV7-3 and J usage is TRBJ1-2; 8 nucleotides line up with TRBD1. The germline gives CDR1 SGHTA, CDR2 FQGTGA. The CDR3 extends over 13 amino acids. With 8 bases clipped from V and 8 bases from J, the junction kept 10 bases outside the gene matches. CDR3 DNA sequence: TGTGCCAGCGCCGAACAGGGGGTAGGAGGCTACACCTTC. Its protein is CASAEQGVGGYTF.

The chain recombines TRBV7-3 with TRBJ2-1; 14 bases are shared with TRBD2. From germline, CDR1 is SGHTA and CDR2 FQGTGA. CDR3 length equals 18 residues. Trimming at V came to 3 bases and at J to 5 bases, leaving 9 bases not matched to a gene. This CDR3 reads CASSFKPTSGGANNEQFF. The CDR3 coding sequence is TGTGCCAGCAGCTTCAAGCCGACTAGCGGGGGGGCGAACAATGAGCAGTTCTTC.

The chain joins TRBV6-4 to TRBJ2-6; 7 bases fit TRBD2. Germline CDR1 and CDR2: MRHNA and SNTAGT. After removal of 3 bases from V and 2 bases from J, the junction contained 1 base not matched to a gene. The CDR3 totals 15 residues. This CDR3 is CASSEGGTGANVLTF. The CDR3 region has the DNA TGTGCCAGCAGTGAGGGGGGGACTGGGGCCAACGTCCTGACTTTC.

The J gene is TRBJ1-1, the V gene TRBV5-4; possible D gene TRBD1, 5 bases. V was pared by 5 bases and J by 3 bases, with 8 bases between. The germline V gene has CDR1 SGHNT and CDR2 YYREEE (reference sequence). This CDR3 spans 12 amino acids. The CDR3 bases are TGTGCCAGCAGTTGGGGGGACACTGAAGCTTTCTTT. Translated: CASSWGDTEAFF.

This chain joins TRBV18 and TRBJ2-3, with unresolved D. V gave up 1 base and J gave up 0 bases, with 8 bases separating them. The CDR3 is 15 amino acids. Looked up from germline, CDR1 is KGHSH and CDR2 is LQKENI. CDR3 sequence (DNA): TGTGCCAGCTCACCACTGAGGTCTAGCACAGATACGCAGTATTTT. It is translated as CASSPLRSSTDTQYF.

V and J are TRBV27 and TRBJ2-5, with TRBD2 matching over 11 bases. The V gene end was trimmed by 6 bases and the J gene end by 0 bases; junction bases not matched to a gene: 6. The CDR3 is 16 residues long. The germline V gene has CDR1 MNHEY and CDR2 SMNVEV (reference sequence). The CDR3 coding sequence is TGTGCCAGCAGCACACAGACTAGCGGGAACCAAGAGACCCAGTACTTC. It specifies CASSTQTSGNQETQYF.

J is TRBJ2-2 and V is TRBV14; a possible D gene is TRBD2 (6 bases). The CDR3 contains 16 residues. Germline CDR1 and CDR2: SGHDN and FVKESK. V was cut by 1 base and J by 4 bases, with 13 bases left in between. Here the CDR3 DNA reads TGTGCCAGCAGCCAAGCCGGGAGCTATCCCACCGGGGAGCTGTTTTTT. Its protein product is CASSQAGSYPTGELFF.

Here the CDR3 reads CASSLRRDSRTTQYF. The CDR3 DNA sequence: TGTGCCAGCAGCTTAAGGAGGGATAGCCGGACAACCCAGTACTTC. The rearrangement uses TRBV7-2 and TRBJ2-5; possible D gene TRBD2, 6 bases. The length of the CDR3 is 15 residues. Germline CDR1 and CDR2: SGHTA and FQGNSA. V was shortened by 2 bases and J by 8 bases, with 18 bases between the two germline ends.

The chain recombines TRBV2 with TRBJ1-1; D may be TRBD1 (5 bases). The germline V gene encodes CDR1 SNHLY and CDR2 FYNNEI. V dropped 3 bases and J dropped 11 bases, with 13 bases sitting between them. CDR3 length equals 12 residues. The CDR3 region is CASSEAGLFAFF. DNA of the CDR3: TGTGCCAGCAGTGAGGCAGGGTTGTTCGCTTTCTTT. The variable domain in full, with the rest retrieved from reference TRBV2 and TRBJ1-1, is EPEVTQTPSHQVTQMGQEVILRCVPISNHLYFYWYRQILGQKVEFLVSFYNNEISEKSEIFDDQFSVERPDGSNFTLKIRSTKLEDSAMYFCASSEAGLFAFFGQGTRLTVV.

This clone was detected a few times. The chain joins TRBV19 to TRBJ2-5, with D maybe TRBD2 (5 bases). The J call may be wrong; the DNA end is better matched by TRBJ2-7. Germline V gene data show CDR1 as LNHDA and CDR2 as SQIVND (reference sequence). This CDR3 has 15 amino acids. CDR3 residues: CASSRAGRPSYEQYF. In DNA form, the CDR3 reads TGTGCCAGTAGTAGGGCGGGCCGTCCCTCCTACGAGCAGTACTTC.

This sequence joins TRBV18 and TRBJ2-7; D is perhaps TRBD1 (6 bases). V was pared by 5 bases and J by 0 bases, with 17 bases between. CDR3 length: 16 amino acids. Germline V lookup: CDR1 KGHSH, CDR2 LQKENI. The CDR3 region has the DNA TGTGCCAGCTCAAACCGGGTTAGGGGGACCTCCTACGAGCAGTACTTC. Residues: CASSNRVRGTSYEQYF.

Worth noting for this clone: The same CDR3 arises from other DNA sequences in this sample as well. The rearrangement links TRBV9 to TRBJ2-5; D is undetermined. The germline V gene has CDR1 SGDLS and CDR2 YYNGEE. CDR3 size: 12 residues. V shed 3 bases and J shed 0 bases, with 3 bases lying between them. This CDR3 is CASSADQETQYF. CDR3 coding DNA: TGTGCCAGCAGCGCCGACCAAGAGACCCAGTACTTC.

The gene calls are TRBV7-2 and TRBJ2-1, with TRBD2 matching over 7 bases. The ends lost 5 bases at V and 10 bases at J; junction bases unmatched: 5. The CDR3 length is 12 residues. CDR1 and CDR2 (germline): SGHTA, FQGNSA. The CDR3 reads CASSLQRDEQFF. The CDR3 DNA sequence: TGTGCCAGCAGCCTCCAGCGGGACGAGCAGTTCTTC.

The chain is built from TRBV27 and TRBJ2-1; TRBD1 agrees at 9 bases. Germline V lookup: CDR1 MNHEY, CDR2 SMNVEV (reference sequence). There are 13 residues in the CDR3. V shed 6 bases, J shed 8 bases, and the junction held 5 bases outside the gene matches. The CDR3 DNA sequence: TGTGCCAGCAGCGGGACAGGGTGGGATGAGCAGTTCTTC. It is translated as CASSGTGWDEQFF.

V usage is TRBV10-1 and J usage is TRBJ2-7; perhaps TRBD1 as D (6 bases). The germline V and J ends were trimmed by 10 bases and 7 bases, with 20 bases remaining between them. In germline, CDR1 is WNHNN, CDR2 SYGVQD (reference sequence). The length of the CDR3 is 13 residues. CDR3 nucleotide sequence: TGCGCCACCGGCGGCCAGGGGAAGGATGAGCAGTACTTC. As protein: CATGGQGKDEQYF.

The chain uses TRBV5-1 and TRBJ1-1; D unresolved. Per the germline V gene, CDR1 is SGHRS and CDR2 is YFSETQ. Trimming removed 0 bases from V and 2 bases from J, with 8 bases in between. This CDR3 region has 14 residues. CDR3 nucleotides: TGCGCCAGCAGCTTGGAATTAGCTAACACTGAAGCTTTCTTT. This gives the protein CASSLELANTEAFF.

The J gene is TRBJ1-2, the V gene TRBV18; 8 bases match TRBD1. The CDR3 is 13 residues long. Germline loops: CDR1 KGHSH, CDR2 LQKENI. Trimming cost V 2 bases and J 7 bases; bases outside gene matches: 3. The CDR3 sequence is CASSPMDRAGYTF. The DNA of the CDR3 is TGTGCCAGCTCACCAATGGACAGGGCTGGCTACACCTTC.

The rearrangement uses TRBV15 and TRBJ2-1; TRBD2 matches 15 bases. The CDR3 is 19 amino acids. The V gene end was trimmed by 0 bases and the J gene end by 8 bases; junction bases not matched to a gene: 11. Germline CDR1 LNHNV, CDR2 YYDKDF (reference sequence). The CDR3 here is CATSREGLAGGPSRDEQFF. In DNA form, the CDR3 reads TGTGCCACCAGCAGAGAAGGACTAGCGGGAGGGCCCTCGAGGGATGAGCAGTTCTTC.

The chain recombines TRBV19 with TRBJ1-5; 7 positions match TRBD1. Germline V gives CDR1 LNHDA, CDR2 SQIVND (reference sequence). This CDR3 contains 14 residues. The ends lost 4 bases at V and 6 bases at J; junction bases unmatched: 6. The CDR3 nucleotides read TGTGCCAGTAGTACGACAGGGCGAGGTCAGCCCCAGCATTTT. Protein product: CASSTTGRGQPQHF.

The V gene is TRBV5-8, the J gene TRBJ1-2; D is uncertain. V was trimmed by 2 bases and J by 4 bases, leaving 9 bases between them. Germline V gene lookup returns CDR1 SGHTS and CDR2 YDEGEE. The CDR3 totals 13 residues. This CDR3 is CASSLTQVYGYTF. The DNA of the CDR3 is TGTGCCAGCAGCTTAACCCAGGTCTATGGCTACACCTTC.